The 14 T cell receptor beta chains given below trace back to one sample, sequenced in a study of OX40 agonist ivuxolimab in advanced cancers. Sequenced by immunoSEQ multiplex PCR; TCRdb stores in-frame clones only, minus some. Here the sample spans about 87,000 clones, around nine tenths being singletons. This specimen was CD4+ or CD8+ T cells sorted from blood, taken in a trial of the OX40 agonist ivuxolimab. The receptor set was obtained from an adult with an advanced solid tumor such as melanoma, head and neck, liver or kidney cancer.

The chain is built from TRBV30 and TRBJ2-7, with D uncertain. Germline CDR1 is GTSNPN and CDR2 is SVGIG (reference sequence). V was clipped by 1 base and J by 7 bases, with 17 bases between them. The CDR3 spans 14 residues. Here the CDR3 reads CAWSGPTGVGEQYF. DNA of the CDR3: TGTGCCTGGAGTGGTCCTACTGGGGTGGGGGAGCAGTACTTC.

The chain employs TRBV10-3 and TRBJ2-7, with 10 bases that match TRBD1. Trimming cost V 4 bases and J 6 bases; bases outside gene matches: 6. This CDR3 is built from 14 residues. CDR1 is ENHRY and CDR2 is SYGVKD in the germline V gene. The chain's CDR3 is CAISAGDRGSEQYF. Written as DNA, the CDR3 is TGTGCCATCAGTGCGGGGGACAGGGGATCCGAGCAGTACTTC.

Written as DNA, the CDR3 is TGTGCCAGCTCACCACCTGGGATGAACACTGAAGCTTTCTTT. Translation gives CASSPPGMNTEAFF. This rearrangement joins TRBV18 to TRBJ1-1; D is unresolved. The CDR3 is 14 residues long. Between the trimmed V and J ends, which lost 0 bases and 0 bases, there was a span of 5 bases. CDR1 KGHSH and CDR2 LQKENI come from the germline V gene.

CDR3 in amino acids: CASSLERGAGGYTF. The CDR3 nucleotides are TGTGCCAGCAGCTTAGAGCGGGGGGCTGGTGGCTACACCTTC. The rearrangement joins TRBV7-2 to TRBJ1-2, with D possibly matching TRBD1 (6 bases). The CDR3 has 14 amino acids. Germline V gene data show CDR1 as SGHTA and CDR2 as FQGNSA. Trimming took off 1 base at V and 7 bases at J, with 13 bases between the two ends. Full variable domain (missing parts from reference TRBV7-2 and TRBJ1-2): GAGVSQSPSNKVTEKGKDVELRCDPISGHTALYWYRQSLGQGLEFLIYFQGNSAPDKSGLPSDRFSAERTGGSVSTLTIQRTQQEDSAVYLCASSLERGAGGYTFGSGTRLTVV.

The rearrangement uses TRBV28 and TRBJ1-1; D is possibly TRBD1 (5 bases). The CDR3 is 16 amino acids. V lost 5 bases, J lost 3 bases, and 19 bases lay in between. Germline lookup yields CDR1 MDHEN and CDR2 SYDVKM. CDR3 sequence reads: CASSRGNRFRDTEAFF. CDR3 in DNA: TGTGCCAGCAGTAGGGGTAACAGGTTTCGGGACACTGAAGCTTTCTTT.

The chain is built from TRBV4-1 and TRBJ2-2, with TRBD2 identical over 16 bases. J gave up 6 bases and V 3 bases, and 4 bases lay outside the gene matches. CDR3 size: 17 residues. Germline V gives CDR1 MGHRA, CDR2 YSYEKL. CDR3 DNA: TGCGCCAGCAGCCAGGGACTAGCGGGGGGGCGTGCCGGGGAGCTGTTTTTT. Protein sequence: CASSQGLAGGRAGELFF.

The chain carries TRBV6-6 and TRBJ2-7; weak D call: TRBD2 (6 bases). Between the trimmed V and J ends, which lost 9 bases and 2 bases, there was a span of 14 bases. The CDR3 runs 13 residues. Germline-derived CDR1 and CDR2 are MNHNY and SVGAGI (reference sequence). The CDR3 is CASWRGYPYEQYF. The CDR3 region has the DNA TGTGCCAGTTGGAGGGGTTACCCCTACGAGCAGTACTTC.

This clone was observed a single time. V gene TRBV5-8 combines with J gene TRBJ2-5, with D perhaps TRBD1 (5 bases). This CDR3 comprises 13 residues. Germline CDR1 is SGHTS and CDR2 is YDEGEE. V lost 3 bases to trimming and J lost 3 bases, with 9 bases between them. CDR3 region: CASSSNRKETQYF. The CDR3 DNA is TGTGCCAGCAGCTCCAACAGGAAAGAGACCCAGTACTTC. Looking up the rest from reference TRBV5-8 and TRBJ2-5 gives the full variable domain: EAGVTQSPTHLIKTRGQQATLRCSPISGHTSVYWYQQALGLGLQFLLWYDEGEERNRGNFPPRFSGRQFPNYSSELNVNALELEDSALYLCASSSNRKETQYFGPGTRLLVL.

The CDR3 is CASSPILGSRGNNEQFF. DNA for the CDR3: TGTGCCAGCAGTCCCATACTCGGCTCCCGGGGGAACAATGAGCAGTTCTTC. The chain uses TRBV11-2 and TRBJ2-1; D may be TRBD2 (6 bases). V was pared by 6 bases and J by 5 bases, with 23 bases between. The CDR3 loop spans 17 amino acids. Germline V gene data show CDR1 as SGHAT and CDR2 as FQNNGV.

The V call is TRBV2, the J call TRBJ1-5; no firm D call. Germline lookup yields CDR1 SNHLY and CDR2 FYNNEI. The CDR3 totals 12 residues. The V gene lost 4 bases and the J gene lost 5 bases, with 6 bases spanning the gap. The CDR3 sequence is CASSGGYQPQHF. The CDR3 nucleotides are TGTGCCAGCAGTGGCGGTTATCAGCCCCAGCATTTT.

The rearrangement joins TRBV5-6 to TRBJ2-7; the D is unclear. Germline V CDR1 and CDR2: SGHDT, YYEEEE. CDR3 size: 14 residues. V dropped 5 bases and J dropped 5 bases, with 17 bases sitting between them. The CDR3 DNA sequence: TGTGCCAGCAGGCGGCAACTAAAAAGGGACGAGCAGTACTTC. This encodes CASRRQLKRDEQYF. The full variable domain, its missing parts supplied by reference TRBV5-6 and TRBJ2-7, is DAGVTQSPTHLIKTRGQQVTLRCSPKSGHDTVSWYQQALGQGPQFIFQYYEEEERQRGNFPDRFSGHQFPNYSSELNVNALLLGDSALYLCASRRQLKRDEQYFGPGTRLTVT.

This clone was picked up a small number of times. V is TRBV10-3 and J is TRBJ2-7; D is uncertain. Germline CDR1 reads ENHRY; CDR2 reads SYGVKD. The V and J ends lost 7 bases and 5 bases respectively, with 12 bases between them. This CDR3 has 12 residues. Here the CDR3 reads CAINKGNNEQYF. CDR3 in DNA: TGTGCCATCAATAAAGGGAACAACGAGCAGTACTTC.

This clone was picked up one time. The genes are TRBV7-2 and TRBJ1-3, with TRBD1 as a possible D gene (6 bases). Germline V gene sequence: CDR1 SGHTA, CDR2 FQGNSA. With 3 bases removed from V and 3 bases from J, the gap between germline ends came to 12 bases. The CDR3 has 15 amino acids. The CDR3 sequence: CASSLGGARGNTIYF. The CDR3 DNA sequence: TGTGCCAGCAGCTTGGGGGGGGCACGTGGAAACACCATATATTTT.

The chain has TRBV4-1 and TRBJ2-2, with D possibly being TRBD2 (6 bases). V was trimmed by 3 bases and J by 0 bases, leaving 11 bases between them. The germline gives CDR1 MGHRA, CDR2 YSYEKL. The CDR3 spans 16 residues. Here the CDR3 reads CASSQATRANTGELFF. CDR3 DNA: TGCGCCAGCAGCCAGGCGACTAGGGCGAACACCGGGGAGCTGTTTTTT.